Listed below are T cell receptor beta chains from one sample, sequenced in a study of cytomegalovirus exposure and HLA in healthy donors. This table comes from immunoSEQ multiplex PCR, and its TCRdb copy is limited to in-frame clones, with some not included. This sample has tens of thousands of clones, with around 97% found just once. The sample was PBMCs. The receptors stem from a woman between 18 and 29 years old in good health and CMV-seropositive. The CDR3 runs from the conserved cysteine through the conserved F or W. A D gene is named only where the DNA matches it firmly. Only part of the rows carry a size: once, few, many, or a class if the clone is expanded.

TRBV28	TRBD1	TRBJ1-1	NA	TGTGCCATCATGGGACAGCCCACTGAAGCTTTCTTT	CAIMGQPTEAFF
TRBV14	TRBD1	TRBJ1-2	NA	TGTGCCAGCAGTCCGGACAGGGGGGGCCCCAACTATGGCTACACCTTC	CASSPDRGGPNYGYTF
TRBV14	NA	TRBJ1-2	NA	TGTGCCAGCAGCCAAGATCCGGGGAGTGGCTACACCTTC	CASSQDPGSGYTF
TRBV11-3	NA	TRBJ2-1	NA	TGTGCCAGCAGCGTCGGGAGTAAGGGCAATGAGCAGTTCTTC	CASSVGSKGNEQFF
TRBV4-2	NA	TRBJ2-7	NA	TGTGCCAGCAGCCGGGATCAGGGATCCTACGAGCAGTACTTC	CASSRDQGSYEQYF
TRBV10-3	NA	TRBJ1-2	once	TGTGCCATCAGCCGACAAGGATATGGCTACACCTTC	CAISRQGYGYTF
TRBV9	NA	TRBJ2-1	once	TGTGCCAGCAGCGTGGAGGGGGAGGGCAATGAGCAGTTCTTC	CASSVEGEGNEQFF
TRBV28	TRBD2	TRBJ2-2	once	TGTGCCAGCAGTAGCGGGAGTTGGAACACCGGGGAGCTGTTTTTT	CASSSGSWNTGELFF
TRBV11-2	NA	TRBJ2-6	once	TGTGCCAGCAGCTTAGGACTGACTTCTAGCTCTGGGGCCAACGTCCTGACTTTC	CASSLGLTSSSGANVLTF
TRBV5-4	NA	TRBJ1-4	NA	TGTGCCAGCAGCACCGGAGCAACTAATGAAAAACTGTTTTTT	CASSTGATNEKLFF
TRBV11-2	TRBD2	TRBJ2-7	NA	TGTGCCAGCAGCCCAGGACTAGCGGGAGTGGGCGAGCAGTACTTC	CASSPGLAGVGEQYF
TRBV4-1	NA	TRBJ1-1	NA	TGCGCCAGCAGCCTAGGACACCCGAACACTGAAGCTTTCTTT	CASSLGHPNTEAFF
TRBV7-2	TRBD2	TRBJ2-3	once	TGTGCCAGCAGCTCGGGCCCAGCGGGAGTGATAGATACGCAGTATTTT	CASSSGPAGVIDTQYF
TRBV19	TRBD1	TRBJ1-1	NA	TGTGCCAGTAGCCGGATCTCAACAGGGGGCGTTGAAGCTTTCTTT	CASSRISTGGVEAFF
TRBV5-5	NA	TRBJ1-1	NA	TGTGCCAGCAGGGTCATTGCTATGAACACTGAAGCTTTCTTT	CASRVIAMNTEAFF
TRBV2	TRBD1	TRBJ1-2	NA	TGTGCCACTCAGGGGGTCGGCTACACCTTC	CATQGVGYTF
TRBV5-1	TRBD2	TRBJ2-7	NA	TGCGCCAGCAGCTTGGGACCCCTGGGCGGGAGGGGGTACGAGCAGTACTTC	CASSLGPLGGRGYEQYF
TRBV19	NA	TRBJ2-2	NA	TGTGCCAGTAATCGGGGTGTCGCGAGCACCGGGGAGCTGTTTTTT	CASNRGVASTGELFF
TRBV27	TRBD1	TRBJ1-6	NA	TGTGCCAGCAGTTCCAACCGAAGGGGGCCAAATTCACCCCTCCACTTT	CASSSNRRGPNSPLHF
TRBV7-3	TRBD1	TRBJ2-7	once	TGTGCCAGCAGCTTAATAACAGGGGTCTCCTACGAGCAGTACTTC	CASSLITGVSYEQYF
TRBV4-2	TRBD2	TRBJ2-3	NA	TGTGCCAGCAGCCAAGCCAGCGGGAGTACAGATACGCAGTATTTT	CASSQASGSTDTQYF
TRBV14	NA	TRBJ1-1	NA	TGTGCCAGCAGCCAGGGAGTTGTGACGGCTTTCTTT	CASSQGVVTAFF
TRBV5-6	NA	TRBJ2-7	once	TGTGCCAGCAGTCTGTCAGGGTATCCCTACGAGCAGTACTTC	CASSLSGYPYEQYF
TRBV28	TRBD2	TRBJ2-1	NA	TGTGCCAGCAGGGCGGGAGGCGACTACAATGAGCAGTTCTTC	CASRAGGDYNEQFF
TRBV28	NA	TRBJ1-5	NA	TGTGCCAGCAGTTTTAGTCTGGAGCGGCAGCCCCAGCATTTT	CASSFSLERQPQHF
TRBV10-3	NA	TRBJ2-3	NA	TGTGCCACCTGTGAGGGTCAGGCCTCTAGCACAGATACGCAGTATTTT	CATCEGQASSTDTQYF
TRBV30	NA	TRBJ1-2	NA	TGTGCCTGGAGTGTAAACAGGGACTATGGCTACACCTTC	CAWSVNRDYGYTF
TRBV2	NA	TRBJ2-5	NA	TGTGCCAGCACCCCAGGAGGGGGGGCGGAGACCCAGTACTTC	CASTPGGGAETQYF
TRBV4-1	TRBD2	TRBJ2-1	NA	TGCGCCAGCAGCCAAGATCGGGTGGGAATCCGGGAGGGGGACAATGAGCAGTTCTTC	CASSQDRVGIREGDNEQFF
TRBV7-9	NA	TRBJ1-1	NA	TGTGCCAGCAGCCCAGAGGGGGGGCCAACTGAAGCTTTCTTT	CASSPEGGPTEAFF
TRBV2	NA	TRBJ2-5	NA	TGTGCCAGCAGTGAAGAGGGGGGACAGAACTTC	CASSEEGGQNF
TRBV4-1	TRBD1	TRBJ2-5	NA	TGCGCCAGCAGCCCCTGGACAGGGCAAGAGACCCAGTACTTC	CASSPWTGQETQYF
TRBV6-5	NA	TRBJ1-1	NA	TGTGCCAGCAGTTACTTTGGGGGGGTTGACACTGAAGCTTTCTTT	CASSYFGGVDTEAFF
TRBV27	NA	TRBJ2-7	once	TGTGCCAGCTGGGACTCGGCCTACGAGCAGTACTTC	CASWDSAYEQYF
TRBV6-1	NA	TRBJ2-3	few	TGTGCCAGCAGTGAAGGGCCAGGGCAAGATACGCAGTATTTT	CASSEGPGQDTQYF
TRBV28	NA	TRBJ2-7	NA	TGTGCCAGCAGTTTATTAACCTACGAGCAGTACTTC	CASSLLTYEQYF
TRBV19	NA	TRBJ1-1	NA	TGTGCCAGTAGGCCGCTCCTGGGCGCGGCTTTCTTT	CASRPLLGAAFF
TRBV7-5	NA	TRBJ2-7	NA	TGTGCCAGCTCCGGGGGGAGCGGGATCTACTACGAGCAGTACTTC	CASSGGSGIYYEQYF
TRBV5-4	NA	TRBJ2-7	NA	TGTGCCAGCAGCCAAGACCAGACTAGAAATCGGCACGAGCAGTACTTC	CASSQDQTRNRHEQYF
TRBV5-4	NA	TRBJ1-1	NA	TGTGCCAGCAGCTTGGATCGGGGAGGAAGCACTGAAGCTTTCTTT	CASSLDRGGSTEAFF
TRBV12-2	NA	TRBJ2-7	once	TGTGCAAGTCGCGCCGGGACTAAATACTACGAGCAGTACTTC	CASRAGTKYYEQYF
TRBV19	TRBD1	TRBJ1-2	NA	TGTGCCAGTAGTACATGGACAGGGGGCGCATCCTATGGCTACACCTTC	CASSTWTGGASYGYTF
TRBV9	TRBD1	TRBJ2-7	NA	TGTGCCAGCAGCGCAGACAGGGTGGAAGATACCTACGAGCAGTACTTC	CASSADRVEDTYEQYF
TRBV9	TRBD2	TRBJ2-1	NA	TGTGCCAGCAGCCAGAGCGGGGACTCCTACAATGAGCAGTTCTTC	CASSQSGDSYNEQFF
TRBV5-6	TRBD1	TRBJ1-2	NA	TGTGCCAGCAGCTCACCCGGGACAGCTGGCTACACCTTC	CASSSPGTAGYTF
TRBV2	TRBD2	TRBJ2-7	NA	TGTGCCAGCACTAGCGGGAGCTACGAGCAGTACTTC	CASTSGSYEQYF